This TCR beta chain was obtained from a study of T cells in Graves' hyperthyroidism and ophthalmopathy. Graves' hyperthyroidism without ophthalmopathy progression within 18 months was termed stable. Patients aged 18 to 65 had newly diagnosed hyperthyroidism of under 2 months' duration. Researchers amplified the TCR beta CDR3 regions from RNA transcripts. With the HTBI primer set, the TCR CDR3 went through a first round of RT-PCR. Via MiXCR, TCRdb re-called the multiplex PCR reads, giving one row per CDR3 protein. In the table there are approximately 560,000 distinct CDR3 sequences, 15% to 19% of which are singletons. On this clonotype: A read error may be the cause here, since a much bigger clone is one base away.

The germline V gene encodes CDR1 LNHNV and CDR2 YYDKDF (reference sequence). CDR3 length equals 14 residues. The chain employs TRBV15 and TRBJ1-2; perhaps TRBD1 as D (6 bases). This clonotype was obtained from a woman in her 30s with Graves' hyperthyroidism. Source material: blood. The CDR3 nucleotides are TGTGCCACCAACAGAAATAGGGGGGAGAATGGCTACACCTTC. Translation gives CATNRNRGENGYTF.